This TCR beta chain emerged from a study of a mutant IDH1 vaccine in newly diagnosed glioma. Produced via immunoSEQ multiplex PCR; TCRdb's table is partial and in-frame only. The table lists around 82,000 clones, roughly 87% of them singletons. Trimming cost V 4 bases and J 4 bases, with 17 bases left between them. Germline lookup yields CDR1 MGHRA and CDR2 YSYEKL. The CDR3 runs 15 residues. Described time point: baseline, week 1 (first vaccination visit). Treatment: pre-vaccination baseline after standard-of-care therapy. The source material was PBMCs, sampled from a glioma patient treated with radiotherapy, temozolomide or both. The TCR sequence derives from a man between 35 and 55 years old with glioma. Some clones in this sample may be carry-over from other donors' samples. The chain joins TRBV4-1 to TRBJ2-7; a weak D match, TRBD1 (7 bases). CDR3 sequence (DNA): TGCGCCAGCAGCCGCAGGGGGGAAAGGGAATACGAGCAGTACTTC. This sequence encodes CASSRRGEREYEQYF.